The following is a T cell receptor beta chain sequence with its context. The CDR3 has 18 amino acids. The germline gives CDR1 KGHSH, CDR2 LQKENI. V gave up 4 bases and J gave up 0 bases, with 20 bases separating them. The data were taken from a study of blood T cells in healthy people across ages. Using a J-beta primer mix together with a sample-barcoded 5' primer, a second PCR was run for about 6 to 11 cycles. TCRdb reanalysed the 5' RACE reads using MiXCR and keeps one entry per CDR3 protein. The profile covers some 1.7 million distinct CDR3 sequences, with roughly 28% appearing a single time and 7.7% taken by the ten largest. Isolation of PBMCs gave at least 6 million cells per sample.

This chain uses TRBV18 with TRBJ2-3; D possibly corresponds to TRBD1 (5 bases). Sequenced sample: blood. The TCR originated in a woman in her twenties or thirties in good health. CDR3 sequence: CASSRTPTAGTSTDTQYF. The CDR3 DNA follows: TGTGCCAGCTCACGGACACCGACAGCCGGAACTAGCACAGATACGCAGTATTTT.